The clone carrying this TCR beta chain was picked up a small number of times. Its antigen remains unknown. This sample stems from a study of CD8 T cells in ankylosing spondylitis. Looked up from germline, CDR1 is SGHRS and CDR2 is YFSETQ. The CDR3 length is 15 residues. V was shortened by 1 base and J by 0 bases, with 7 bases between the two germline ends. TCRdb re-analysed the 5' RACE reads in MiXCR, keeping a single row per CDR3 protein. This sample has about 540,000 distinct CDR3 sequences, with about 13% found just once. Findings and limits, study-wide: It appeared that ankylosing spondylitis blood was characterized by a TCR beta motif of seven or eight highly homologous variants.

The TCR comes from a male donor with ankylosing spondylitis. Sequencing was carried out using blood, either unsorted or a sorted T cell fraction (not recorded which). The J gene is TRBJ2-2, the V gene TRBV5-1, with a possible D match to TRBD1 (5 bases). CDR3 protein: CASSLLRANTGELFF. The CDR3 bases are TGCGCCAGCAGCTTGCTCAGGGCGAACACCGGGGAGCTGTTTTTT.